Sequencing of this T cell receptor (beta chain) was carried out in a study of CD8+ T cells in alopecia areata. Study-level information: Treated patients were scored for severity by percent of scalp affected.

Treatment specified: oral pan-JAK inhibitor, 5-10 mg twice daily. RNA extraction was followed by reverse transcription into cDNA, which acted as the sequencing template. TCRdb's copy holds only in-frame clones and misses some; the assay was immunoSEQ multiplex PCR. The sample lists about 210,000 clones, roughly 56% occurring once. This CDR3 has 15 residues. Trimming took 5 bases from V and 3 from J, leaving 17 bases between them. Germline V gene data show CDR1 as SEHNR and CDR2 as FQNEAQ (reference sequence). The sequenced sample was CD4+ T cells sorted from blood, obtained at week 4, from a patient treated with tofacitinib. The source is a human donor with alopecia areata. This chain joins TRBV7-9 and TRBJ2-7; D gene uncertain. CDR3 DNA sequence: TGTGCCAGCAGCCCTAATACAGTATCAAACTACGAGCAGTACTTC. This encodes CASSPNTVSNYEQYF.